The rows below give T cell receptor beta chains drawn from one sample of a study of blood T cell repertoires in COVID-19. Method: immunoSEQ multiplex PCR; TCRdb's copy keeps in-frame clones and lacks some. The sample records about 230,000 clones, over 75% being singletons. Sequencing was done on a sample of peripheral blood. The receptor set was obtained from a man in his forties or fifties with COVID-19, enrolled during active disease. Both conserved end residues are part of each CDR3. D genes are given only for firm matches. Rows give clone size only sometimes, using once, few, many, or a class for an expanded clone.

clone size | J gene | V gene | D gene | CDR3 protein | CDR3 DNA
- | TRBJ1-4 | TRBV5-1 | TRBD1 | CASSTTPLTGDEKLFF | TGCGCCAGCAGCACAACCCCCCTGACAGGGGATGAAAAACTGTTTTTT
- | TRBJ2-3 | TRBV6-5 | TRBD2 | CASSYSSGTSTDTQYF | TGTGCCAGCAGTTACTCGAGCGGGACTAGCACAGATACGCAGTATTTT
- | TRBJ2-7 | TRBV10-1 | TRBD1 | CASSEGTGGSYEQYF | TGCGCCAGCAGTGAGGGGACAGGGGGTTCCTACGAGCAGTACTTC
once | TRBJ1-5 | TRBV2 | - | CASSPGRYKGNQPQHF | TGTGCCAGCAGCCCCGGGAGATACAAGGGCAATCAGCCCCAGCATTTT
- | TRBJ2-1 | TRBV19 | - | CASSPRRRGADNEQFF | TGTGCCAGTAGTCCCCGACGACGCGGGGCTGACAATGAGCAGTTCTTC
- | TRBJ2-7 | TRBV5-4 | - | CASSFGGGDEQYF | TGTGCCAGCAGCTTTGGAGGGGGCGACGAGCAGTACTTC
- | TRBJ1-5 | TRBV19 | TRBD1 | CASSGTGGFYSNQPQHF | TGTGCCAGTTCCGGGACAGGGGGCTTTTATAGCAATCAGCCCCAGCATTTT
- | TRBJ1-4 | TRBV29-1 | TRBD1 | CSVGPGQGREKLFF | TGCAGCGTGGGGCCGGGACAGGGACGTGAAAAACTGTTTTTT
- | TRBJ2-3 | TRBV12-3/TRBV12-4 | - | CASRRVPDTQYF | TGTGCCAGCAGGCGAGTTCCAGATACGCAGTATTTT
once | TRBJ1-1 | TRBV7-6 | TRBD1 | CASSLAVPGQGMNTEAFF | TGTGCCAGCAGCTTAGCCGTCCCGGGACAGGGAATGAACACTGAAGCTTTCTTT
- | TRBJ2-7 | TRBV12-3/TRBV12-4 | - | CASSLGRDYEQYF | TGTGCCAGCAGTTTAGGGAGGGACTACGAGCAGTACTTC
- | TRBJ1-5 | TRBV7-9 | - | CASSSSQGSQPQHF | TGTGCCAGCAGCAGCTCCCAGGGGTCCCAGCCCCAGCATTTT
- | TRBJ2-3 | TRBV5-1 | TRBD2 | CASSLEAGYSTDTQYF | TGCGCCAGCAGCTTGGAAGCGGGGTATAGCACAGATACGCAGTATTTT
- | TRBJ2-2 | TRBV27 | - | CASSLRGSNTGELFF | TGTGCCAGCAGTTTGCGGGGTTCGAACACCGGGGAGCTGTTTTTT
- | TRBJ1-5 | TRBV19 | - | CASSVTENQPQHF | TGTGCCAGTAGTGTGACAGAGAATCAGCCCCAGCATTTT
- | TRBJ1-2 | TRBV3-1/TRBV3-2 | - | CASSQGARGINYGYTF | TGTGCCAGCAGCCAAGGTGCCCGAGGGATTAACTATGGCTACACCTTC
- | TRBJ2-3 | TRBV19 | TRBD2 | CASSIGLAGGTRTQYF | TGTGCCAGTAGTATAGGCCTGGCGGGAGGGACAAGGACGCAGTATTTT
- | TRBJ1-1 | TRBV2 | TRBD1 | CASSEDGTGPPNTEAFF | TGTGCCAGCAGTGAAGATGGGACAGGACCACCGAACACTGAAGCTTTCTTT
- | TRBJ1-6 | TRBV5-1 | - | CASSLGSGDSSPLHF | TGCGCCAGCAGCTTGGGTTCAGGGGATAGTTCACCCCTCCACTTT
- | TRBJ2-7 | TRBV12-3/TRBV12-4 | - | CASSLTEYEQYF | TGTGCCAGCAGTTTAACAGAATACGAGCAGTACTTC
- | TRBJ1-5 | TRBV2 | - | CASSELRGGGQPQHF | TGTGCCAGCAGTGAACTAAGGGGGGGCGGTCAGCCCCAGCATTTT
- | TRBJ2-3 | TRBV12-5 | - | CASTRDTDTQYF | TGTGCTAGTACCCGAGACACAGATACGCAGTATTTT
- | TRBJ2-1 | TRBV9 | TRBD1 | CASSDPHGQAREQFF | TGTGCCAGCAGCGACCCTCACGGACAGGCTCGGGAGCAGTTCTTC
- | TRBJ2-7 | TRBV27 | TRBD2 | CASTLKGSGSYEQYF | TGTGCCAGCACCCTCAAGGGTAGCGGGAGCTACGAGCAGTACTTC
- | TRBJ1-1 | TRBV10-3 | TRBD1 | CAISPRQGEADAFF | TGTGCCATCAGTCCCCGACAGGGGGAAGCTGACGCTTTCTTT
once | TRBJ1-1 | TRBV5-6 | - | CASSLLGGTEAFF | TGTGCCAGCAGCTTGTTGGGAGGGACTGAAGCTTTCTTT
few | TRBJ2-7 | TRBV19 | TRBD1 | CASSIVSQGAYEQYF | TGTGCCAGTAGTATAGTCTCACAGGGGGCTTACGAGCAGTACTTC
- | TRBJ2-7 | TRBV2 | - | CASKVAVSSYEQYF | TGTGCCAGCAAGGTGGCGGTGAGCTCCTACGAGCAGTACTTC
- | TRBJ1-2 | TRBV4-1 | TRBD1 | CASSPIQGTNGYTF | TGCGCCAGCAGCCCTATACAGGGGACGAATGGCTACACCTTC
- | TRBJ1-3 | TRBV30 | - | CAWRDTWSNTIYF | TGTGCCTGGAGAGACACATGGTCAAACACCATATATTTT
- | TRBJ1-6 | TRBV25-1 | - | CASSDSYNSPLHF | TGTGCCAGCAGTGACAGTTATAATTCACCCCTCCACTTT
- | TRBJ2-7 | TRBV7-6 | TRBD1 | CASSSGTGGEYEQYF | TGTGCCAGCAGCTCGGGGACAGGGGGGGAGTACGAGCAGTACTTC
- | TRBJ1-5 | TRBV6-2/TRBV6-3 | - | CASSYWPSNQPQHF | TGTGCCAGCAGTTACTGGCCTAGCAATCAGCCCCAGCATTTT
once | TRBJ1-1 | TRBV5-8 | TRBD1 | CASSTGQRTNTEAFF | TGTGCCAGCAGCACGGGACAGCGTACGAACACTGAAGCTTTCTTT
- | TRBJ2-4 | TRBV27 | - | CASSPGRLRAGRAKNIQYF | TGTGCCAGCTCCCCCGGTAGACTCCGCGCCGGCCGAGCCAAAAACATTCAGTACTTC
- | TRBJ1-4 | TRBV9 | TRBD1 | CASSVGTGNEKLFF | TGTGCCAGCAGCGTTGGGACAGGGAATGAAAAACTGTTTTTT
once | TRBJ1-1 | TRBV6-5 | - | CASRRGTGTEAFF | TGTGCCAGCAGAAGGGGGACGGGGACTGAAGCTTTCTTT
- | TRBJ2-7 | TRBV27 | TRBD1 | CASSFGTGGAQYF | TGTGCCAGCAGTTTTGGGACAGGGGGCGCGCAGTACTTC
- | TRBJ1-6 | TRBV7-2 | TRBD1 | CASSGTGVVGNSPLHF | TGTGCCAGCAGCGGAACAGGGGTGGTGGGGAATTCACCCCTCCACTTT
- | TRBJ2-1 | TRBV5-1 | - | CASSFDPWRRGVRGSYNEQFF | TGCGCCAGCAGCTTTGATCCCTGGCGGCGGGGTGTTCGAGGCTCCTACAATGAGCAGTTCTTC